A selection of T cell receptor beta chains follows, all from one sample in a study of blood T cells in healthy people across ages. TCRdb re-called the 5' RACE reads through MiXCR, storing one row per CDR3 protein. The sample lists hundreds of thousands of distinct CDR3 sequences, under 65% occurring once. Input material: blood. The receptors here all came from a man in his 60s in good health. Both conserved end residues are trimmed from each CDR3.

>TRBJ1-2|TRBV4-2
ASSQEEAGRHGYT
>TRBJ2-6|TRBV28
ASRPEDRSSGANVLT
>-|TRBV5-1
ASSLAGGGIYNEQY
>TRBJ2-5|TRBV7-2
ASSWAVQLETQY
>TRBJ2-7|TRBV6-2/TRBV6-3
ASSYSDRVHEQY
>TRBJ2-7|TRBV5-6
ASSHKTVYEQY
>TRBJ1-2|TRBV13
ASRTQGALYGYT
>TRBJ1-2|TRBV7-9
ASSCRGFFGYT
>TRBJ2-5|TRBV12-3/TRBV12-4
ASGRAVQETQY
>TRBJ2-3|TRBV12-3/TRBV12-4
ASQGGSGGTDTQY
>TRBJ2-7|TRBV12-3/TRBV12-4
ASSRQDRETYEQY
>TRBJ1-5|TRBV19
ASKPGDQPQH
>TRBJ2-5|TRBV28
ASSSGIETQY
>TRBJ1-1|TRBV7-9
ASSLGHLLNTEAF
>TRBJ2-2|TRBV3-1
ASSNGGFDTGELF
>TRBJ1-1|TRBV6-6
ASSYDLPGEAF
>TRBJ1-2|TRBV11-2
ASSLGQLNYGYT